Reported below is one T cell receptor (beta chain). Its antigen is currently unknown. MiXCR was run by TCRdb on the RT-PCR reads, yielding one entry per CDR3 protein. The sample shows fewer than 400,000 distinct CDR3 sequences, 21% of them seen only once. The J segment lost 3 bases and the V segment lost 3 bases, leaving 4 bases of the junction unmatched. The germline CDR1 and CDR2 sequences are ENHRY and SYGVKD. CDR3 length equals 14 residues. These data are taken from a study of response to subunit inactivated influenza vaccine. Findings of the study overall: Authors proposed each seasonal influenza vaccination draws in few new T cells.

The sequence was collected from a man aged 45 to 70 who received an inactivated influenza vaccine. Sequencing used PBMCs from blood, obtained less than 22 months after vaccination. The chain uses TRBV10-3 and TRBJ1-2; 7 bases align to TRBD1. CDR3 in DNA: TGTGCCATCAGTGAAGGGACAGTTCACTATGGCTACACCTTC. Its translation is CAISEGTVHYGYTF.